What follows is one T cell receptor beta chain and its context. The antigen is undetermined. This entry belongs to a study of response to subunit inactivated influenza vaccine. Study-level findings and limits: Each seasonal flu vaccination may recruit only limited new T cells, authors suggested.

CDR3 size: 13 residues. The germline CDR1 and CDR2 sequences are MDHEN and SYDVKM. V was trimmed by 2 bases and J by 4 bases, leaving 9 bases between them. TCRdb used MiXCR to reprocess the RT-PCR reads, holding one entry per CDR3 protein. The repertoire consists of about 540,000 distinct CDR3 sequences, with 20% to 25% occurring once and the leading ten covering 2.5% to 3.5%. These data were likewise used in another study, on T cells expressing NK-cell markers. That investigation notes: TCR beta cDNA was generated via 5'RACE template switching incorporating UMIs.

The clonotype comes from a man aged 50 or older who received an inactivated influenza vaccine. The sequenced sample was CD4+ T cells sorted from PBMCs, obtained 11 to 12 days after vaccination. The rearrangement joins TRBV28 to TRBJ2-7, with TRBD2 as a possible D gene (6 bases). In DNA form, the CDR3 reads TGTGCCAGCAGTTTAACTAGCTTTTACGAGCAGTACTTC. Amino acid sequence: CASSLTSFYEQYF.